This record covers a single T cell receptor (beta chain). As yet, its antigen is unknown. Germline CDR1 is MNHNS and CDR2 is SASEGT. Trimming removed 3 bases at V and 2 bases at J, with 11 bases between. The CDR3 length is 15 residues. This sample was taken from a study of cytomegalovirus exposure and HLA in healthy donors. The overall study: Under 90% of roughly 430 genotyped donors fell in the Caucasian-associated ancestry cluster. The study, taken as a whole, reports: Later on, analysis showed that most CMV-associated TCR beta chains appeared to be HLA-restricted.

With 60 Vbeta and 13 Jbeta primers, the PCR was carried out. Data came from immunoSEQ multiplex PCR; TCRdb stores just in-frame clones and leaves some out. The sample has fewer than 250,000 clones, about 89% seen once. The rearrangement links TRBV6-1 to TRBJ2-1; TRBD2 might be the D (6 bases). The sample was PBMCs. The source of this sequence is a man aged 25 to 40 in good health and CMV-seronegative. This chain's CDR3 is CASSEEPGAYNEQFF. CDR3 bases: TGTGCCAGCAGTGAGGAACCGGGGGCCTACAATGAGCAGTTCTTC.